This TCR beta chain was documented in a study of breast tumors, draining lymph nodes, adjacent tissues. Findings and limits, study-wide: Compared with basal-like, luminal-like tumors shared significantly more repertoire with nontumor tissue.

Breast cancer patients provided tissue from their axillary draining lymph nodes. V dropped 3 bases and J dropped 3 bases, with 15 bases sitting between them. The CDR3 loop spans 15 amino acids. Germline V gene data show CDR1 as MNHNS and CDR2 as SASEGT. From the multiplex PCR reads, TCRdb called clonotypes with MiXCR, one entry per CDR3 protein. This sample has more than 200,000 distinct CDR3 sequences; around 32% occur once, and the top ten carry 1.2% to 1.5%. In this sample, this clonotype turned up many times. Its antigen is still unknown. Sequencing was done on a sample of axillary lymph node tissue. The chain has TRBV6-1 and TRBJ2-7; D call uncertain. This TCR came from a female donor with breast cancer. Some clones in this sample may be carry-over from other donors' samples. The CDR3 protein is CASSDGRAAGYEQYF. CDR3 sequence (DNA): TGTGCCAGCAGTGATGGACGTGCTGCTGGCTACGAGCAGTACTTC.